The T cell receptor beta chain described here comes from a study of control samples from healthy donors and cancer patients. TCRdb's copy holds only in-frame clones and misses some; the assay was immunoSEQ multiplex PCR. This sample has around 130,000 clones, with over 85% found just once. This CDR3 spans 15 amino acids. Germline V lookup: CDR1 SGHNT, CDR2 YYREEE (reference sequence). Losses at the gene ends were 4 bases for V and 0 bases for J; bases not matched to a gene: 2. The chain carries TRBV5-4 and TRBJ2-7, with 12 bases matching TRBD2. This sequence originates from a man aged 45 to 65 with head and neck cancer. The material sequenced was PBMCs. CDR3 amino acids: CASSATSGGSYEQYF. CDR3 coding DNA: TGTGCCAGCAGCGCGACTAGCGGGGGCTCCTACGAGCAGTACTTC.